The T cell receptor beta chain described here comes from a study of blood T cell repertoires in COVID-19. Study-wide context: PBMCs, B-cell-depleted T cells, or T cells were the source of the cDNA or gDNA that made up the material.

This clone came up many times. This CDR3 is 16 amino acids long. Trimming took 0 bases from V and 3 from J, leaving 15 bases between them. Germline V gene data show CDR1 as SGHTA and CDR2 as FQGNSA. In the source study's methods: For nucleated cells, counts were estimated from reference gene primer amplification. TCRdb's copy holds only in-frame clones and misses some; the assay was immunoSEQ multiplex PCR. V and J calls and clone size follow that table, whereas D and trimming were derived from the DNA. The sample contains about 160,000 clones, roughly 90% of which appear only once. Participant age was roughly 18 to 95 years, and participants resided in roughly 24 US areas.

The chain carries TRBV7-2 and TRBJ2-7; D gene uncertain. Sequenced: PBMCs or T cells enriched from blood (not recorded which). This sequence originates from a woman between 50 and 59 years old who had recovered from COVID-19. The CDR3 sequence: CASSLAPAQALYEQYF. The DNA of the CDR3 is TGTGCCAGCAGCTTAGCTCCGGCGCAGGCTCTCTACGAGCAGTACTTC.